These 20 T cell receptor beta chains were sequenced from one sample in a study of CD8 T cells in Susac syndrome. Random hexamers were used to reverse transcribe an amount of about 0.5 to 1 ug RNA. A single record per CDR3 protein comes from TCRdb applying MiXCR to the immunoSEQ multiplex PCR reads. The sample carries a few hundred thousand distinct CDR3 sequences, around 83% recorded once. Input material: CD8+ T cells from PBMCs. These receptors were obtained from a human donor with multiple sclerosis.

The genes are TRBV5-5 and TRBJ1-1; no clear D. The CDR3 covers 12 residues. The germline V and J ends were trimmed by 4 bases and 6 bases, with 10 bases remaining between them. The germline gives CDR1 SGHKS, CDR2 YYEKEE (reference sequence). The CDR3 here is CASSQGWAEAFF. CDR3 coding DNA: TGTGCCAGCAGCCAAGGGTGGGCTGAAGCTTTCTTT.

This clonotype was seen more than once but under ten times. This chain uses TRBV30 with TRBJ1-5; perhaps TRBD1 as D (5 bases). The germline V gene encodes CDR1 GTSNPN and CDR2 SVGIG (reference sequence). V shed 2 bases and J shed 6 bases, with 14 bases lying between them. CDR3 size: 14 residues. CDR3 DNA sequence: TGTGCCTGGAGTATCGGGGGTCTAGCTCAGCCCCAGCATTTT. This sequence encodes CAWSIGGLAQPQHF.

CDR3 sequence reads: CASSLSEGEGTDTQYF. CDR3 DNA: TGTGCCAGCAGTTTATCCGAGGGCGAGGGCACAGATACGCAGTATTTT. This chain joins TRBV28 and TRBJ2-3, with D tentatively TRBD2 (5 bases). Per germline, CDR1 MDHEN and CDR2 SYDVKM. The V end was cut by 1 base, the J end by 1 base, with 12 bases between. This CDR3 spans 16 amino acids.

The chain uses TRBV20-1 and TRBJ2-5; 10 nucleotides line up with TRBD2. Germline values: CDR1 DFQATT, CDR2 SNEGSKA (reference sequence). The CDR3 spans 16 residues. Trimming at V came to 1 base and at J to 5 bases, leaving 10 bases not matched to a gene. The CDR3 sequence is CSARGRGAGGQETQYF. CDR3 nucleotides: TGCAGTGCTAGAGGTCGAGGAGCGGGGGGGCAGGAGACCCAGTACTTC.

The sample holds one count of this clonotype. The V call is TRBV10-2, the J call TRBJ1-1; D is unresolved. The V and J ends lost 2 bases and 4 bases respectively, with 11 bases between them. The CDR3 extends over 14 amino acids. Looked up from germline, CDR1 is WSHSY and CDR2 is SAAADI. CDR3 in DNA: TGCGCCAGCAGTGAGAGGGAAATCCCCACTGAAGCTTTCTTT. Its translation: CASSEREIPTEAFF.

The V and J genes are TRBV7-9 and TRBJ2-7; TRBD1 or TRBD2 may be the D gene (5 bases each). V gave up 3 bases and J gave up 2 bases, with 11 bases separating them. Germline lookup yields CDR1 SEHNR and CDR2 FQNEAQ (reference sequence). The CDR3 has 14 amino acids. The CDR3 spells CASSLTGRTYEQYF. CDR3 DNA sequence: TGTGCCAGCAGCTTGACGGGACGAACCTACGAGCAGTACTTC.

The chain joins TRBV6-5 to TRBJ2-5; D not certain. CDR3 length: 15 residues. Germline assignment: CDR1 MNHEY and CDR2 SVGAGI. Trimming shortened V by 0 bases and J by 0 bases, and 8 bases separated the two germline ends. CDR3 nucleotide sequence: TGTGCCAGCAGTTACTCCGCCAGACACCAAGAGACCCAGTACTTC. It codes for CASSYSARHQETQYF.

The gene calls are TRBV7-9 and TRBJ2-3; D remains ambiguous. The CDR3 runs to 15 residues. Germline loops: CDR1 SEHNR, CDR2 FQNEAQ (reference sequence). V was pared by 5 bases and J by 3 bases, with 15 bases between. CDR3 sequence reads: CASSRQEATTDTQYF. CDR3 DNA: TGTGCCAGCAGCCGCCAAGAGGCTACGACAGATACGCAGTATTTT.

V usage is TRBV9 and J usage is TRBJ2-7; D is unclear. The length of the CDR3 is 12 residues. V lost 0 bases, J lost 6 bases, and 7 bases lay in between. Germline values: CDR1 SGDLS, CDR2 YYNGEE. CDR3 bases: TGTGCCAGCAGCGTAGAGGTGGGCGAGCAGTACTTC. Translation: CASSVEVGEQYF.

The chain links TRBV12-5 to TRBJ1-1; 7 bases agree with TRBD1. CDR1 LGHNT and CDR2 FRNRAP come from the germline V gene. The CDR3 loop spans 15 amino acids. The ends lost 5 bases at V and 1 base at J; junction bases unmatched: 7. In DNA form, the CDR3 reads TGTGCTAGTGGTGTAACCGGGACAGCGAACACTGAAGCTTTCTTT. Its protein product is CASGVTGTANTEAFF.

The rearrangement links TRBV30 to TRBJ2-1; 10 bases map to TRBD1. Germline CDR1 is GTSNPN and CDR2 is SVGIG (reference sequence). The CDR3 contains 15 residues. V shed 2 bases, J shed 8 bases, and the junction held 9 bases outside the gene matches. The chain's CDR3 is CAWSRPGQGTHEQFF. The CDR3 nucleotides read TGTGCCTGGAGTCGACCGGGACAGGGGACGCATGAGCAGTTCTTC.

The chain carries TRBV7-8 and TRBJ1-1; 8 nucleotides agree with TRBD1. V trimming: 1 base; J trimming: 4 bases; junction bases outside the gene matches: 5. Germline CDR1 is SGHVS and CDR2 is FQNEAQ. The CDR3 spans 15 residues. DNA of the CDR3: TGTGCCAGCAGCTTAGTATCTGACAGGGGCACTGAAGCTTTCTTT. Protein: CASSLVSDRGTEAFF.

The V gene is TRBV21-1, the J gene TRBJ1-5. TRBV21-1 is listed as a pseudogene. The CDR3 is 21 amino acids. The DNA for the CDR3 is TGTGCCAGCAGGCTCACGAGGGATCACCTCCCGCTCCTTAGTAGCAATCAGCCCCAGCATTTT. This encodes CASRLTRDHLPLLSSNQPQHF.

The CDR3 DNA reads as TGTGCCAGCAGCTCGACTAGCCGCGTCGTGCAGTTCTTC. Translation gives CASSSTSRVVQFF. V and J are TRBV7-6 and TRBJ2-1; TRBD2 matches at 7 bases. CDR1 is SGHVS and CDR2 is FNYEAQ in the germline V gene. V trimming: 4 bases; J trimming: 12 bases; junction bases outside the gene matches: 9. CDR3 length: 13 amino acids.

The chain has TRBV11-2 and TRBJ1-5; D uncertain. The CDR3 length is 15 residues. Germline CDR1 and CDR2: SGHAT and FQNNGV. Trimming took off 1 base at V and 4 bases at J, with 11 bases between the two ends. CDR3 DNA: TGTGCCAGCAGCTTAGGTTACAGCTTTAATCAGCCCCAGCATTTT. This codes for CASSLGYSFNQPQHF.

The chain has TRBV15 and TRBJ2-5; D ambiguous. This CDR3 contains 15 residues. CDR1 is LNHNV, CDR2 YYDKDF, per germline (reference sequence). Deletions cut 0 bases from V and 1 base from J, with 9 bases between. This CDR3 is CATSRDVGSQETQYF. CDR3 DNA: TGTGCCACCAGCAGAGATGTGGGGTCCCAAGAGACCCAGTACTTC.

This rearrangement joins TRBV3-1 to TRBJ2-7; TRBD1 might be the D (5 bases). This CDR3 has 14 amino acids. Germline V gene data show CDR1 as LGHDT and CDR2 as YNNKEL (reference sequence). V lost 1 base to trimming and J lost 3 bases, with 10 bases between them. CDR3 protein: CASSQGGRNYEQYF. CDR3 coding DNA: TGTGCCAGCAGCCAAGGGGGCCGTAACTACGAGCAGTACTTC.

The V call is TRBV12-5, the J call TRBJ1-3; D not certain. The V end lost 6 bases, the J end lost 0 bases, and 6 bases lay between the germline ends. The CDR3 is 13 residues long. Germline V gene sequence: CDR1 LGHNT, CDR2 FRNRAP. The CDR3 DNA sequence: TGTGCTAGTGGGGGTCACTCTGGAAACACCATATATTTT. This gives the protein CASGGHSGNTIYF. The complete variable domain, with remaining parts taken from reference TRBV12-5 and TRBJ1-3, reads DARVTQTPRHKVTEMGQEVTMRCQPILGHNTVFWYRQTMMQGLELLAYFRNRAPLDDSGMPKDRFSAEMPDATLATLKIQPSEPRDSAVYFCASGGHSGNTIYFGEGSWLTVV.

The V gene is TRBV30, the J gene TRBJ1-5, with D possibly matching TRBD1 (5 bases). Germline CDR1 reads GTSNPN; CDR2 reads SVGIG (reference sequence). V was shortened by 4 bases and J by 3 bases, with 13 bases between the two germline ends. The CDR3 length is 14 residues. The CDR3 DNA reads TGTGCCTGGAACCTCCGGGGGTACAATCAGCCCCAGCATTTT. Its translation: CAWNLRGYNQPQHF.

This clonotype was observed once. V and J are TRBV14 and TRBJ2-2; 7 bases line up with TRBD2. Trimming took 3 bases from V and 3 from J; bases not matched to a gene: 10. The CDR3 is 17 residues long. Germline loops: CDR1 SGHDN, CDR2 FVKESK. The CDR3 reads CASSQDTRTSYTGELFF. CDR3 nucleotide sequence: TGTGCCAGCAGCCAGGACACCAGGACTAGTTACACCGGGGAGCTGTTTTTT.